This TCR beta chain was found in a study of T cell responses to AZD1222 COVID-19 vaccine. General observations from the study: At study baseline, merely six AZD1222 recipients were seropositive. Of spike-specific TCRs, nearly half reportedly target regions left unmutated in variants. Dominant CD4 TCR responses targeted spike regions 160-218 and 743-854.

In germline, CDR1 is SGHAT, CDR2 FQNNGV. V was clipped by 4 bases and J by 6 bases, with 6 bases between them. This CDR3 is 12 amino acids long. Only in-frame clones appear in the TCRdb table, and some are missing; sequencing was by immunoSEQ multiplex PCR. Here the sample spans about 150,000 clones, about nine tenths being singletons. Concerning this clone: What it binds is unknown.

This TCR was recovered from an adult in good health. The chain has TRBV11-2 and TRBJ2-2; D uncertain. The starting material was peripheral blood, obtained on day 0 of AZD1222 vaccination. This CDR3 reads CASSSFSGELFF. The DNA for the CDR3 is TGTGCCAGCAGCTCTTTTTCCGGGGAGCTGTTTTTT.